Listed here are 32 T cell receptor beta chains from one sample, sequenced in a study of tumor and adjacent non-tumor tissue in lung cancer. RNA was extracted from bulk tissue without any cell sorting. TCRbeta libraries were built with three rounds of nested PCR, modified from ARM-PCR. TCRdb re-called the multiplex PCR reads through MiXCR, storing one row per CDR3 protein. The table includes over 110,000 distinct CDR3 sequences, approximately 64% detected once. Sequenced material: lung tumor tissue. These receptors came from a man in his sixties with small cell lung cancer.

A remark on this clonotype: A read error may be the cause here, since a much bigger clone is one base away. This chain uses TRBV20-1 with TRBJ2-3, with D perhaps TRBD2 (5 bases). This CDR3 comprises 14 residues. V shed 0 bases and J shed 8 bases, with 15 bases lying between them. Germline CDR1 is DFQATT and CDR2 is SNEGSKA (reference sequence). The CDR3 DNA reads TGCAGTGCTAGAGAGTGGAGGAGTTTGAGTACGCAGTATTTT. Protein: CSAREWRSLSTQYF.

In its sample, this clonotype was seen once. Since the CDR3 does not end with the conserved phenylalanine or tryptophan, this likely comes from a read error. The chain has TRBV12-3 or TRBV12-4 and TRBJ2-1, with 13 bases aligning to TRBD2. J lost 6 bases, V lost 6 bases, and 2 bases had no gene match. The CDR3 has 14 amino acids. CDR3 residues: CASRWTSGSNEQFV. The CDR3 region has the DNA TGTGCCAGCAGGTGGACTAGCGGGAGCAATGAGCAGTTCGTC.

This chain links TRBV6-2 or TRBV6-3 with TRBJ1-5; tentative D call: TRBD1 (6 bases). Trimming shortened V by 7 bases and J by 2 bases, and 15 bases separated the two germline ends. The CDR3 totals 15 residues. Per germline, CDR1 MNHEY and CDR2 SVGEGT. CDR3 in DNA: TGTGCCAGCATTAGCGGGGGGGCGGGCAATCAGCCCCAGCATTTT. This translates into CASISGGAGNQPQHF.

Remarks on this clonotype: Relative to the germline gene, one junction end is altered; a read error may explain this. The chain combines TRBV11-3 with TRBJ1-1; D is perhaps TRBD1 (5 bases). The CDR3 runs to 16 residues. The V gene's germline CDR1 is SGHNT and CDR2 YENEEA. CDR3 residues: CASIPSMYGAHTEAFF. CDR3 nucleotide sequence: TGTGCCAGCATCCCGTCCATGTATGGGGCCCACACTGAGGCTTTCTTT.

About this clonotype: A clone one base away is much larger, so this may be a read error. The CDR3, as DNA: TGTGCCAGCAGTTACTCAGCTGGGTGGGATGGCTACGCCTTC. Amino acid sequence: CASSYSAGWDGYAF. The chain combines TRBV6-5 with TRBJ1-2; no clear D. The germline V gene has CDR1 MNHEY and CDR2 SVGAGI. This CDR3 comprises 14 residues.

Comments on this clonotype: Given a much more abundant clone one base away, this may be a read error. The CDR3 sequence is CSARDVVLSSYNEQFF. CDR3 in DNA: TGCAGTGCTAGAGATGTGGTTTTAAGCTCCTACAATGAGCAGTTCTTC. The V and J genes are TRBV20-1 and TRBJ2-1; D is unresolved. Germline V gives CDR1 DFQATT, CDR2 SNEGSKA (reference sequence). This CDR3 is 16 amino acids long. V lost 0 bases and J lost 0, with 12 bases in between.

This clonotype was observed a few times. This chain links TRBV6-2 or TRBV6-3 with TRBJ2-1, with TRBD2 matching 13 bases. The J segment lost 3 bases and the V segment lost 8 bases, leaving 10 bases of the junction unmatched. Germline lookup yields CDR1 MNHEY and CDR2 SVGEGT. The CDR3 length is 17 residues. CDR3 in DNA: TGTGCCAGCGGACGGACTAGCGGGAGTCCCCTCTACAATGAGCAGTTCTTC. As protein: CASGRTSGSPLYNEQFF.

The chain couples TRBV20-1 to TRBJ2-4, with TRBD1 matching 7 bases. The V gene's germline CDR1 is DFQATT and CDR2 SNEGSKA (reference sequence). CDR3 length: 14 residues. Trimming cost V 8 bases and J 16 bases; bases outside gene matches: 23. CDR3 sequence reads: CSSTGTAVGNIRYF. The CDR3 DNA follows: TGCAGTTCGACCGGGACAGCTGTGGGAAACATTCGATACTTC.

There are a few counts of this clonotype. The chain uses TRBV5-4 and TRBJ2-4; 14 bases are shared with TRBD2. The ends lost 10 bases at V and 9 bases at J; junction bases unmatched: 3. This CDR3 has 12 residues. Germline-derived CDR1 and CDR2 are SGHNT and YYREEE (reference sequence). The CDR3 here is CAGGTSGSIQYF. In nucleotides, the CDR3 is TGTGCCGGAGGGACTAGCGGGAGCATTCAGTACTTC.

A few counts support this clonotype. V usage is TRBV29-1 and J usage is TRBJ2-3; 11 bases agree with TRBD2. Losses at the gene ends were 6 bases for V and 0 bases for J; bases not matched to a gene: 5. Per the germline V gene, CDR1 is SQVTM and CDR2 is ANQGSEA. This CDR3 region has 15 residues. DNA for the CDR3: TGCAGCGTCCGCCGGACTAGCGGGAGCACAGATACGCAGTATTTT. This gives the protein CSVRRTSGSTDTQYF.

Comment on this clonotype: A clone one base away is much larger, so this may be a read error. V is TRBV12-3 or TRBV12-4 and J is TRBJ2-4, with D perhaps matching TRBD2 (6 bases). The CDR3 is 12 residues long. In DNA form, the CDR3 reads TGTGCCAACAGTTTAGCGGACCACATTCAGTACTTC. This sequence encodes CANSLADHIQYF.

This clonotype came up once. This chain joins TRBV7-8 and TRBJ2-6; D possibly uses TRBD1 or TRBD2 (5 bases each). Germline CDR1 is SGHVS and CDR2 is FQNEAQ. V lost 1 base and J 4 bases, leaving 17 bases between the germline ends. The CDR3 is 18 residues long. The CDR3 here is CASSLGPGTPRGANVLTF. The CDR3 DNA sequence: TGTGCCAGCAGCTTAGGGCCCGGGACCCCTCGGGGGGCCAACGTCCTGACTTTC.

This chain links TRBV5-1 with TRBJ2-5; 8 bases are shared with TRBD2. Germline CDR1 is SGHRS and CDR2 is YFSETQ. This CDR3 is built from 14 residues. Trimming cost V 4 bases and J 1 base; bases outside gene matches: 3. The CDR3 nucleotides are TGCGCCAGCAGCACCGGGACTAGCCAAGAGACCCAGTACTTC. Its translation: CASSTGTSQETQYF.

Note on this clonotype: This CDR3 fails to terminate in the conserved phenylalanine or tryptophan, so it likely reflects a read error. It is unclear where the CDR3 begins or ends on the DNA, so no DNA is shown, and the CDR3 is as TCRdb lists it. The chain links TRBV6-5 to TRBJ2-5; whether TRBD1, the table's D call, matches the DNA was not checked. Termini included, the CDR3 measures 12 amino acids. The V gene's germline CDR1 is MNHEY and CDR2 SVGAGI. CDR3 sequence reads: CASRPQGGAQYI.

Turning to this clonotype: This may be a read error, as it is one base from a much larger clone. J is TRBJ2-5 and V is TRBV20-1; no reliable D call. V gave up 1 base and J gave up 7 bases, with 10 bases separating them. Per germline, CDR1 DFQATT and CDR2 SNEGSKA (reference sequence). The CDR3 extends over 12 amino acids. CDR3 in DNA: TGCAGTGCTAGAGGAGTGGTGGGGACCCAGTACTTC. Translation: CSARGVVGTQYF.

In nucleotides, the CDR3 is TGCAGTGCGGGGACAGGGGATCGGGACACTGAAGCTTTCTTT. It is translated as CSAGTGDRDTEAFF. The chain is built from TRBV20-1 and TRBJ1-1, with TRBD1 identical over 10 bases. The V gene end was trimmed by 6 bases and the J gene end by 3 bases; junction bases not matched to a gene: 7. The CDR3 is made up of 14 amino acids. Germline CDR1 is DFQATT and CDR2 is SNEGSKA (reference sequence).

As regards this clonotype: Germline and junction disagree at one end, which may indicate a read error. This chain connects TRBV29-1 to TRBJ2-2, with a possible D match to TRBD2 (5 bases). The germline V gene has CDR1 SQVTM and CDR2 ANQGSEA. The CDR3 covers 14 residues. The CDR3 sequence is CSVTPIRNTGELLF. The CDR3 nucleotides read TGCAGCGTTACGCCGATCAGGAACACCGGGGAGCTGTTATTT.

The chain employs TRBV15 and TRBJ2-3; D perhaps matches TRBD2 (6 bases). Trimming removed 1 base at V and 2 bases at J, with 13 bases between. Germline CDR1 and CDR2: LNHNV and YYDKDF (reference sequence). There are 16 residues in the CDR3. CDR3 sequence: CATSRGLGAYTDTQYF. CDR3 in DNA: TGTGCCACCAGCAGAGGACTAGGGGCCTACACAGATACGCAGTATTTT.

With regard to this clonotype: A junction boundary mismatches the germline segment, possibly from a read error. The gene calls are TRBV11-1 and TRBJ2-3; tentative D call: TRBD1 (5 bases). The CDR3 runs to 13 residues. From germline, CDR1 is SGHAT and CDR2 FQDESV (reference sequence). The CDR3 protein is CASSLDSTDTHYF. DNA of the CDR3: TGTGCCAGTAGCTTAGACAGCACAGATACGCACTATTTT.

As for this clonotype: The junction departs from the called germline gene at one end, perhaps through a read error. This rearrangement joins TRBV12-3 or TRBV12-4 to TRBJ1-1; D not resolved. The CDR3 covers 15 residues. Written as DNA, the CDR3 is TGTTCCAGCAGTTTACCTGCCACGGGGAACACTGAAGCTTTCTTT. This gives the protein CSSSLPATGNTEAFF.

Remarks on this clonotype: A single base separates this from a much larger clone, so it may be a read error. The DNA for the CDR3 is TGTGCCAGCAGCCCAGGGCGCAGTCAAGAGATCCAGTACTTC. Its protein is CASSPGRSQEIQYF. The chain couples TRBV11-3 to TRBJ2-5; D may be TRBD1 (5 bases). The CDR3 has 14 amino acids. Germline lookup yields CDR1 SGHNT and CDR2 YENEEA.

By its share, this clonotype is medium-sized. The J gene is TRBJ1-1, the V gene TRBV11-2, with D hard to call. CDR1 and CDR2 (germline): SGHAT, FQNNGV. The CDR3 contains 13 residues. V lost 1 base, J lost 5 bases, and 8 bases lay in between. The CDR3 loop reads CASSLGGWTEAFF. In DNA form, the CDR3 reads TGTGCCAGCAGCTTAGGCGGGTGGACTGAAGCTTTCTTT.

There are a few counts of this clonotype. This may come from a read error, since a much larger clone is one base off. The chain couples TRBV20-1 to TRBJ2-3; D uncertain. This CDR3 comprises 14 residues. Looked up from germline, CDR1 is DFQATT and CDR2 is SNEGSKA (reference sequence). Trimming removed 2 bases from V and 0 bases from J, with 9 bases in between. In nucleotides, the CDR3 is TGCAGTGCTAGAAAGGCCAGAAGCACAGATACGCAGTATTTT. Translation gives CSARKARSTDTQYF.

This clonotype has a handful of counts. A much larger clone differs by one base, so this may be a read error. The CDR3 region has the DNA TGTGCCAGCAGTCCCTCGCGAACTAATGAAAGACTGTTTTTT. Translation gives CASSPSRTNERLFF. This chain uses TRBV11-3 with TRBJ1-4, with D uncertain. CDR3 length: 14 residues. Germline values: CDR1 SGHNT, CDR2 YENEEA.

The sample holds many counts of this clonotype. CDR3 sequence reads: CSFQDRDNEQFF. DNA for the CDR3: TGCAGTTTCCAGGACAGGGACAATGAGCAGTTCTTC. The chain links TRBV20-1 to TRBJ2-1; 8 nucleotides align to TRBD1. With V trimmed by 8 bases and J by 5 bases, 5 bases remained unmatched. This CDR3 has 12 residues. Germline CDR1 and CDR2: DFQATT and SNEGSKA (reference sequence).

Comments on this clonotype: The conserved closing phenylalanine or tryptophan is absent in this CDR3, likely reflecting a read error. V usage is TRBV20-1 and J usage is TRBJ1-6; D is uncertain. Trimming cost V 4 bases and J 7 bases, with 14 bases left between them. CDR1 is DFQATT, CDR2 SNEGSKA, per germline (reference sequence). CDR3 length equals 14 residues. CDR3 in DNA: TGCAGTGCTACAATGAACTGGATCAATTCACCCCTCCACTCT. This translates into CSATMNWINSPLHS.

For this clonotype: The junction departs from the called germline gene at one end, perhaps through a read error. This chain joins TRBV20-1 and TRBJ2-3; D may match TRBD1 or TRBD2 (6 bases each). Germline V CDR1 and CDR2: DFQATT, SNEGSKA (reference sequence). The CDR3 is 13 amino acids. The CDR3 sequence is CSAGKGGTDTQYF. The CDR3 coding sequence is TGCAGTGCCGGCAAGGGGGGCACAGATACCCAGTATTTT.

This clonotype was detected many times. The V gene is TRBV4-2, the J gene TRBJ1-2; TRBD1 might be the D (5 bases). CDR1 LGHNA and CDR2 YNFKEQ come from the germline V gene. V was pared by 1 base and J by 5 bases, with 11 bases between. CDR3 length: 14 residues. CDR3 sequence reads: CASSQGDGRYGYTF. The CDR3 DNA sequence: TGTGCCAGCAGCCAAGGGGACGGACGGTATGGCTACACCTTC.

The genes are TRBV5-5 and TRBJ2-7; TRBD2 matches at 7 bases. Germline CDR1 reads SGHKS; CDR2 reads YYEKEE (reference sequence). The CDR3 is 14 residues long. The CDR3 DNA follows: TGTACCAGCAGCTTAAGGGACTACGCCTACGAGCAGTACGTC. Amino acids: CTSSLRDYAYEQYV.

This clonotype appeared a single time. One end of the junction varies from germline; a read error may be responsible. The chain has TRBV11-2 and TRBJ2-1; D is possibly TRBD2 (6 bases). Looked up from germline, CDR1 is SGHAT and CDR2 is FQNNGV. The CDR3 loop spans 16 amino acids. The CDR3 nucleotides are TGTGGCAGCAGCTTAGGAATAGCGGAAGGGCCCGGGGAGCAGTTCTTC. Protein product: CGSSLGIAEGPGEQFF.

Many counts were recorded for this clonotype. The chain links TRBV29-1 to TRBJ2-5, with D possibly matching TRBD1 (6 bases). V lost 4 bases, J lost 5 bases, and 17 bases lay in between. There are 14 residues in the CDR3. The germline V gene encodes CDR1 SQVTM and CDR2 ANQGSEA. Written as DNA, the CDR3 is TGCAGCGTTGTCGGGTGGCAGGGGTTGGAGACCCAGTACTTC. This translates into CSVVGWQGLETQYF. Supplemented by reference TRBV29-1 and TRBJ2-5, the full variable domain reads SAVISQKPSRDICQRGTSLTIQCQVDSQVTMMFWYRQQPGQSLTLIATANQGSEATYESGFVIDKFPISRPNLTFSTLTVSNMSPEDSSIYLCSVVGWQGLETQYFGPGTRLLVL.

V gene TRBV2 combines with J gene TRBJ2-1; D is possibly TRBD1 (6 bases). Trimming pared 4 bases from V and 6 bases from J, leaving 16 bases between. The CDR3 consists of 15 residues. Germline CDR1 and CDR2: SNHLY and FYNNEI. As DNA, the CDR3 is TGTGCCAGCAGTGTATACCAGGGGCGAGGCAATGAGCAGTTCTTC. It yields the protein CASSVYQGRGNEQFF.